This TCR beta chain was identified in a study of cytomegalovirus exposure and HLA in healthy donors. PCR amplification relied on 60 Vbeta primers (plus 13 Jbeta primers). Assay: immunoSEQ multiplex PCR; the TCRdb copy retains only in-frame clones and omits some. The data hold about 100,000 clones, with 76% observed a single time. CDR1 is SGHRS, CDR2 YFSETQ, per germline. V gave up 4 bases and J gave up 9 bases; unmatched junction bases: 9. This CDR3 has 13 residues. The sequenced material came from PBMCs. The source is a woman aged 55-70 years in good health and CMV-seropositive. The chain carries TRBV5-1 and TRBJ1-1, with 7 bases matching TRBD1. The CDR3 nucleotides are TGCGCCAGCAGCATTCCGGGACAGTCCCAAGCTTTCTTT. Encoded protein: CASSIPGQSQAFF.